Here is one T cell receptor (beta chain) with its context. With V trimmed by 3 bases and J by 10 bases, 4 bases remained unmatched. Germline assignment: CDR1 LNHDA and CDR2 SQIVND (reference sequence). This CDR3 is 13 amino acids long. Under the authors' procedure: Quantification of nucleated cells was approximated via reference gene primer amplification. TCRdb's table, derived via immunoSEQ multiplex PCR, lists solely in-frame clones and lacks some. V, J and clone size derive from that table, while D and trimming were established from the DNA sequence. The repertoire holds 450,000 or so clones, with 89% as singletons. This entry belongs to a study of blood T cell repertoires in COVID-19.

This chain joins TRBV19 and TRBJ1-4; 8 bases agree with TRBD1. The receptor comes from a man aged 18 to 29 with COVID-19, enrolled during active disease. The sample comprised peripheral blood. For the CDR3, the DNA is TGTGCCAGTAGTATTCAGGGGGCTGGAAAACTGTTTTTT. Its translation: CASSIQGAGKLFF.